Shown below are 20 T cell receptor beta chains from a single sample sequenced in a study of OX40 agonist ivuxolimab in advanced cancers. Sequencing used immunoSEQ multiplex PCR; TCRdb keeps in-frame clones, though not all of them. Found here are over 150,000 clones, 85% to 95% of them singletons; the top ten hold around 0.31%. The sequenced sample was CD4+ or CD8+ T cells sorted from blood, obtained in a trial of the OX40 agonist ivuxolimab. Receptors originate from an adult with an advanced solid tumor such as melanoma, head and neck, liver or kidney cancer.

In DNA form, the CDR3 reads TGTGCCAGCAGCAGGGACAGGACCACAGATACGCAGTATTTT. Translated, it gives CASSRDRTTDTQYF. This chain joins TRBV5-4 and TRBJ2-3; 8 bases match TRBD1. This CDR3 region has 14 residues. CDR1 SGHNT and CDR2 YYREEE come from the germline V gene (reference sequence). V was clipped by 4 bases and J by 2 bases; unmatched bases: 3.

The chain links TRBV5-1 to TRBJ1-4, with 8 bases that match TRBD1. This CDR3 comprises 16 residues. J gave up 3 bases and V 2 bases, and 6 bases lay outside the gene matches. CDR1 is SGHRS and CDR2 is YFSETQ in the germline V gene. The CDR3 nucleotides read TGCGCCAGCAGCTTAAGACAGGGGTATGCTAATGAAAAACTGTTTTTT. This sequence encodes CASSLRQGYANEKLFF.

The V call is TRBV5-1, the J call TRBJ2-7; tentative D call: TRBD1 (5 bases). V was shortened by 0 bases and J by 5 bases, with 9 bases between the two germline ends. CDR3 length: 13 amino acids. Germline CDR1 and CDR2: SGHRS and YFSETQ. CDR3 region: CASSLEGSNEQYF. CDR3 sequence (DNA): TGCGCCAGCAGCTTGGAGGGGTCCAACGAGCAGTACTTC. Complete variable domain (other parts from reference TRBV5-1 and TRBJ2-7): KAGVTQTPRYLIKTRGQQVTLSCSPISGHRSVSWYQQTPGQGLQFLFEYFSETQRNKGNFPGRFSGRQFSNSRSEMNVSTLELGDSALYLCASSLEGSNEQYFGPGTRLTVT.

This sequence joins TRBV7-8 and TRBJ2-1; TRBD2 agrees at 9 bases. The CDR3 extends over 17 amino acids. V shed 2 bases and J 7 bases; nucleotides not matched to a gene: 12. Germline V gene data show CDR1 as SGHVS and CDR2 as FQNEAQ. The CDR3 sequence is CASSLPGLAIVFNEQFF. The CDR3 DNA is TGTGCCAGCAGCTTACCGGGACTAGCTATCGTCTTTAATGAGCAGTTCTTC.

The V gene is TRBV7-2, the J gene TRBJ1-2; 7 bases map to TRBD1. This CDR3 has 18 amino acids. V lost 1 base to trimming and J lost 8 bases; unmatched junction nucleotides: 19. Germline V CDR1 and CDR2: SGHTA, FQGNSA. CDR3 loop: CASSLGPGGGFRAGGYTF. CDR3 nucleotide sequence: TGTGCCAGCAGCTTAGGGCCAGGGGGTGGCTTTAGGGCAGGAGGCTACACCTTC.

The chain has TRBV7-8 and TRBJ2-5; a possible D gene is TRBD1 (6 bases). Trimming stripped 3 bases from V and 1 base from J, with 15 bases between. CDR1 and CDR2 (germline): SGHVS, FQNEAQ. CDR3 length equals 16 residues. The chain's CDR3 is CASSFRQAQTQETQYF. The CDR3 DNA follows: TGTGCCAGCAGCTTCCGACAGGCACAAACCCAAGAGACCCAGTACTTC.

The V call is TRBV2, the J call TRBJ1-5; 9 bases align to TRBD1. Germline CDR1 SNHLY, CDR2 FYNNEI. Trimming cost V 8 bases and J 1 base; bases outside gene matches: 9. There are 16 residues in the CDR3. CDR3 in amino acids: CASRGTGIWSNQPQHF. The DNA for the CDR3 is TGTGCCAGCCGGGGGACAGGGATCTGGAGCAATCAGCCCCAGCATTTT.

The rearrangement links TRBV2 to TRBJ1-3, with D possibly being TRBD1 (5 bases). V was shortened by 4 bases and J by 3 bases, with 7 bases between the two germline ends. Germline CDR1 is SNHLY and CDR2 is FYNNEI. The CDR3 length is 13 residues. CDR3 sequence reads: CASSGGFGNTIYF. DNA of the CDR3: TGTGCCAGCAGTGGGGGGTTTGGAAACACCATATATTTT.

The chain has TRBV29-1 and TRBJ2-1; 11 bases map to TRBD2. This CDR3 spans 15 amino acids. The trim removed 2 bases at V and 8 bases at J, leaving 8 bases unmatched. Germline CDR1 is SQVTM and CDR2 is ANQGSEA. CDR3 in amino acids: CSVEPVAGGRDEQFF. CDR3 nucleotides: TGCAGCGTTGAACCGGTAGCGGGGGGGAGAGATGAGCAGTTCTTC.

The chain is built from TRBV5-4 and TRBJ1-6; possible D gene TRBD1, 5 bases. In germline, CDR1 is SGHNT, CDR2 YYREEE (reference sequence). CDR3 length: 16 residues. V dropped 0 bases and J dropped 2 bases, with 9 bases sitting between them. The CDR3 DNA is TGTGCCAGCAGCTTGGCGGGGGGGACCTATAATTCACCCCTCCACTTT. Translation gives CASSLAGGTYNSPLHF.

This clone is a singleton in its sample. V usage is TRBV5-1 and J usage is TRBJ2-1; 8 bases are shared with TRBD1. V trimming: 3 bases; J trimming: 6 bases; junction bases outside the gene matches: 5. Germline V gene lookup returns CDR1 SGHRS and CDR2 YFSETQ. The CDR3 has 14 residues. CDR3 amino acids: CASSSQGVANEQFF. The CDR3 DNA sequence: TGCGCCAGCAGCTCACAGGGGGTGGCCAATGAGCAGTTCTTC.

The chain recombines TRBV6-6 with TRBJ1-2; D is ambiguous. V lost 0 bases and J 2 bases, leaving 10 bases between the germline ends. The length of the CDR3 is 15 residues. Germline CDR1 and CDR2: MNHNY and SVGAGI (reference sequence). The chain's CDR3 is CASSYSLGGNYGYTF. The CDR3 coding sequence is TGTGCCAGCAGTTACTCTCTCGGCGGAAACTATGGCTACACCTTC.

The chain links TRBV19 to TRBJ1-5, with 7 bases identical to TRBD1. The V segment lost 7 bases and the J segment 2 bases; nucleotides outside the gene matches: 11. Germline CDR1 and CDR2: LNHDA and SQIVND (reference sequence). The CDR3 has 16 amino acids. This CDR3 is CASKRTGEGGNQPQHF. The CDR3 bases are TGTGCCAGTAAACGTACAGGGGAAGGAGGCAATCAGCCCCAGCATTTT.

This rearrangement joins TRBV28 to TRBJ2-7, with TRBD1 matching over 8 bases. V was clipped by 6 bases and J by 1 base; unmatched bases: 5. Germline CDR1 MDHEN, CDR2 SYDVKM. CDR3 length: 14 residues. CDR3 sequence: CASRGWTGSYEQYF. In nucleotides, the CDR3 is TGTGCCAGCAGAGGATGGACAGGGTCCTACGAGCAGTACTTC. The entire variable domain, with the rest obtained from reference TRBV28 and TRBJ2-7, is as follows: DVKVTQSSRYLVKRTGEKVFLECVQDMDHENMFWYRQDPGLGLRLIYFSYDVKMKEKGDIPEGYSVSREKKERFSLILESASTNQTSMYLCASRGWTGSYEQYFGPGTRLTVT.

V and J are TRBV7-8 and TRBJ1-3; D unresolved. The CDR3 runs 12 residues. CDR1 and CDR2 from the germline V gene are SGHVS and FQNEAQ. V dropped 5 bases and J dropped 0 bases, with 2 bases sitting between them. CDR3 nucleotides: TGTGCCAGCAGCAACTCTGGAAACACCATATATTTT. It specifies CASSNSGNTIYF.

The chain is built from TRBV21-1 and TRBJ1-1; TRBD1 was called by the table and not checked on the DNA. TRBV21-1 is deemed a pseudogene. The length of the CDR3 is 16 residues. The CDR3 sequence is CASSIDRDGMNTEAFF. CDR3 coding DNA: TGTGCCAGCAGCATTGACAGGGACGGGATGAACACTGAAGCTTTCTTT.

The chain's CDR3 is CASSLGGQPQHF. CDR3 bases: TGTGCCAGCAGCTTAGGGGGTCAGCCCCAGCATTTT. The chain couples TRBV11-2 to TRBJ1-5; no clear D gene. V lost 1 base and J lost 6, with 4 bases in between. From germline, CDR1 is SGHAT and CDR2 FQNNGV. There are 12 residues in the CDR3.

The chain is built from TRBV5-5 and TRBJ1-2; the D gene is possibly TRBD1 (5 bases). Germline CDR1 reads SGHKS; CDR2 reads YYEKEE (reference sequence). The CDR3 runs to 13 residues. Trimming left V 3 bases short and J 4 bases short, with 10 bases between. The CDR3 nucleotides read TGTGCCAGCAGCTCTGACAGTTCCTATGGCTACACCTTC. Amino acids: CASSSDSSYGYTF.

The sample holds one count of this clone. The gene calls are TRBV6-6 and TRBJ1-5; no clear D gene. Germline V lookup: CDR1 MNHNY, CDR2 SVGAGI (reference sequence). CDR3 length equals 13 residues. V was pared by 6 bases and J by 0 bases, with 6 bases between. CDR3 region: CASSPHSNQPQHF. The CDR3 bases are TGTGCCAGCAGCCCCCATAGCAATCAGCCCCAGCATTTT.

The chain couples TRBV25-1 to TRBJ2-1, with 9 bases lining up with TRBD1. Germline lookup yields CDR1 MGHDK and CDR2 SYGVNS. V lost 6 bases and J lost 3; bases outside the gene matches: 6. The CDR3 extends over 15 amino acids. The CDR3 region has the DNA TGTGCCAGCAGAAAACAGGGGGCGGTCTACAATGAGCAGTTCTTC. Protein product: CASRKQGAVYNEQFF.